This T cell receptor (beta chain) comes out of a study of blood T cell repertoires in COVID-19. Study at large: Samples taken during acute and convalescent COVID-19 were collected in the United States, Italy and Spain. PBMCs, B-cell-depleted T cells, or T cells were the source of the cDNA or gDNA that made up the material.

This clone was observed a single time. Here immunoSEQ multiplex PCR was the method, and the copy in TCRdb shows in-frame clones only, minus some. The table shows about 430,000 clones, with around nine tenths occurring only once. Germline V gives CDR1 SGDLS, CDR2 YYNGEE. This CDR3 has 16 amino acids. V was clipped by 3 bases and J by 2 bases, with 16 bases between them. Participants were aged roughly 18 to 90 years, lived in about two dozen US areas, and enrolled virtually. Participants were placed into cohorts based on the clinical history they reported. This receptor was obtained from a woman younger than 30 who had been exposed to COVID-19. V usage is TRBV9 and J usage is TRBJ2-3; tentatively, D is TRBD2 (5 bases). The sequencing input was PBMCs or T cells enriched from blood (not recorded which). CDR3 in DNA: TGTGCCAGCAGCGCGGACTTCCGACATCCCACAGATACGCAGTATTTT. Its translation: CASSADFRHPTDTQYF.